Each of the 2 T cell receptor beta chains below was sequenced from the same sample in a study of blood T cell repertoires in COVID-19 (dated by TCRdb to 2018 to 2021). Libraries were built with the immunoSEQ multiplex PCR assay. TCRdb re-hosts the immuneACCESS table, in-frame sequences only. Its copies lack some clones; in the studies checked, an unresolved V gene accounts for under half of them, and the cause for the rest is not known. The sample includes fewer than 300,000 clones, with around 90% observed a single time. Roughly 5.9% of the sample goes to the ten largest clones. The sequenced sample consisted of peripheral blood. These receptors were collected from a woman between 45 and 65 years old with COVID-19, enrolled during active disease.

This chain links TRBV2 with TRBJ2-1; D unclear. The CDR3 has 11 residues. Trimming removed 6 bases from V and 6 bases from J, with 6 bases in between. In germline, CDR1 is SNHLY, CDR2 FYNNEI. The CDR3 loop is CASRTVNEQFF. CDR3 coding DNA: TGTGCCAGCAGGACTGTCAATGAGCAGTTCTTC.

This clone has only a few counts. V is TRBV15 and J is TRBJ2-2; TRBD2 aligns across 8 bases. V was clipped by 3 bases and J by 0 bases; unmatched bases: 6. The CDR3 contains 17 residues. Germline loops: CDR1 LNHNV, CDR2 YYDKDF (reference sequence). The CDR3 bases are TGTGCCACCAGCAGCGCCGGGGGGGGAGCGAACACCGGGGAGCTGTTTTTT. Protein: CATSSAGGGANTGELFF. Full variable domain (rest looked up from reference TRBV15 and TRBJ2-2): DAMVIQNPRYQVTQFGKPVTLSCSQTLNHNVMYWYQQKSSQAPKLLFHYYDKDFNNEADTPDNFQSRRPNTSFCFLDIRSPGLGDTAMYLCATSSAGGGANTGELFFGEGSRLTVL.